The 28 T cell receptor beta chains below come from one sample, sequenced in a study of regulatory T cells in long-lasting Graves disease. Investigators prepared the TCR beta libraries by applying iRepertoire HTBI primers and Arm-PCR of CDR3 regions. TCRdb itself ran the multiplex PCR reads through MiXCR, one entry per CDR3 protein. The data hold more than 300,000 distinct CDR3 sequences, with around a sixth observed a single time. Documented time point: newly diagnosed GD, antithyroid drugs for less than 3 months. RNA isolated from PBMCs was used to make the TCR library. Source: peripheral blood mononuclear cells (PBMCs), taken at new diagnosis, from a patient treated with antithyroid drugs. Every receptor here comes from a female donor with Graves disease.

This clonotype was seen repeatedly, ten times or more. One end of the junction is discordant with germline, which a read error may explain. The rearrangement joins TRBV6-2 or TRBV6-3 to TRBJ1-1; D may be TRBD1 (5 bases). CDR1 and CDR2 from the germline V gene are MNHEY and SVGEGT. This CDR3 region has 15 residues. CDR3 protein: CASRRDRNMNTEAFF. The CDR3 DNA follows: TGTGCCAGCAGAAGGGACCGCAACATGAACACTGAGGCTTTCTTT.

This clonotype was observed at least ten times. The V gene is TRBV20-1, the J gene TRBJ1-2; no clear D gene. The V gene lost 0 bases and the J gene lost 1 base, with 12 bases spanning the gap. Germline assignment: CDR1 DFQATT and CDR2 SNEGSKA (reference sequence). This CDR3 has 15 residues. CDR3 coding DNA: TGCAGTGCTAGAGAGAGACTTCAGATTAACTATGGCTACACCTTC. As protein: CSARERLQINYGYTF.

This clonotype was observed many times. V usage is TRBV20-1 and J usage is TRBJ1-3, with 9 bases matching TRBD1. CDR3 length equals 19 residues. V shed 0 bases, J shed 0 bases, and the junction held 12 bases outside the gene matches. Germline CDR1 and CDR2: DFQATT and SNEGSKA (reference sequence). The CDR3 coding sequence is TGCAGTGCTAGAGATCTGGGACAGGGAGGGGGCAGCTCTGGAAACACCATATATTTT. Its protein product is CSARDLGQGGGSSGNTIYF.

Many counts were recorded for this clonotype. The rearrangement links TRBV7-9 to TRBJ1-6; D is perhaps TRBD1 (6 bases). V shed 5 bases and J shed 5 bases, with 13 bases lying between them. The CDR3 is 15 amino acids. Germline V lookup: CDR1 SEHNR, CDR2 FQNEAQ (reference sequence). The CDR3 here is CASSGRTENNSPLHF. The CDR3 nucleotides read TGTGCCAGCAGCGGGCGGACAGAGAATAATTCACCCCTCCACTTT.

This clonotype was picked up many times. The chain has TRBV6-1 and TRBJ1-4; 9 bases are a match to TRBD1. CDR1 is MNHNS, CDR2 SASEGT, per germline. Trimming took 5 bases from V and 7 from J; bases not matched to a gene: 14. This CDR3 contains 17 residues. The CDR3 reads CASSTRDRDGSGEKLFF. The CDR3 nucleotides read TGTGCCAGCAGTACCCGGGACAGGGATGGGAGTGGTGAAAAACTGTTTTTT.

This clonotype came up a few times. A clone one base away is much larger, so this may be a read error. The CDR3 DNA is TGTGCCAGCAGCCCCCTTGGGAAGGCCCACACCTTC. Amino acids: CASSPLGKAHTF. V usage is TRBV2 and J usage is TRBJ1-2; D not certain. From germline, CDR1 is SNHLY and CDR2 FYNNEI. This CDR3 has 12 amino acids. V was clipped by 6 bases and J by 12 bases, with 17 bases between them.

The CDR3 here is CACSGDGTGVNTEAFF. DNA for the CDR3: TGTGCCTGCTCTGGGGACGGGACAGGTGTGAACACTGAAGCTTTCTTT. The rearrangement joins TRBV7-2 to TRBJ1-1, with 8 positions matching TRBD1. V lost 11 bases, J lost 0 bases, and 14 bases stayed unmatched. Germline-derived CDR1 and CDR2 are SGHTA and FQGNSA. The CDR3 is 16 residues long.

CDR3 coding DNA: TGTGCCAGCTCACCACCTGACAGGGAAAGGGAGACCCAGTACTTC. Encoded protein: CASSPPDRERETQYF. This sequence joins TRBV18 and TRBJ2-5; 7 nucleotides agree with TRBD1. Germline V gene lookup returns CDR1 KGHSH and CDR2 LQKENI. The CDR3 has 15 residues. The V gene end was trimmed by 0 bases and the J gene end by 5 bases; junction bases not matched to a gene: 6. Full variable domain (outside the CDR3, taken from reference TRBV18 and TRBJ2-5): NAGVMQNPRHLVRRRGQEARLRCSPMKGHSHVYWYRQLPEEGLKFMVYLQKENIIDESGMPKERFSAEFPKEGPSILRIQQVVRGDSAAYFCASSPPDRERETQYFGPGTRLLVL.

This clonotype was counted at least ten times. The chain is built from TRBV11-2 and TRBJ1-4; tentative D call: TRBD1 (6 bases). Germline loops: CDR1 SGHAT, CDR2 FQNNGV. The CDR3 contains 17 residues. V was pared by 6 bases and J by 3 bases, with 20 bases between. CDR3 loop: CASSFIRYRAPNEKLFF. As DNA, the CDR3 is TGTGCCAGCAGTTTTATCCGCTACAGGGCGCCTAATGAAAAACTGTTTTTT.

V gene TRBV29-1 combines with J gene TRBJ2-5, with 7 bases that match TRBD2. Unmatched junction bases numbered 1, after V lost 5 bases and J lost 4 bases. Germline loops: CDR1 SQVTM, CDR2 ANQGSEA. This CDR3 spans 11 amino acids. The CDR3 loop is CSVLAGETQYF. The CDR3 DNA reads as TGCAGCGTTTTAGCGGGAGAGACCCAGTACTTC.

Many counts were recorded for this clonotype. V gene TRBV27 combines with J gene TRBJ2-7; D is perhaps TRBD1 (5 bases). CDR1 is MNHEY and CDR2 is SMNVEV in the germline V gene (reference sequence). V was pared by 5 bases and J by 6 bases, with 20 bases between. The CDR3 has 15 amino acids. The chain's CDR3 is CASSPLGQPISEQYF. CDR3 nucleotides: TGTGCCAGCAGTCCCCTGGGGCAGCCAATCTCCGAGCAGTACTTC.

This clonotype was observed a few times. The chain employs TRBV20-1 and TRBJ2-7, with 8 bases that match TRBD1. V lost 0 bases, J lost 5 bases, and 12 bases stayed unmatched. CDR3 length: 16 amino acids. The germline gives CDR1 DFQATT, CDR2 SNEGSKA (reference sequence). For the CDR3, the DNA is TGCAGTGCTAGAGATCCCAGGACAGGGCTCCCCCACGAGCAGTACTTC. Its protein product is CSARDPRTGLPHEQYF.

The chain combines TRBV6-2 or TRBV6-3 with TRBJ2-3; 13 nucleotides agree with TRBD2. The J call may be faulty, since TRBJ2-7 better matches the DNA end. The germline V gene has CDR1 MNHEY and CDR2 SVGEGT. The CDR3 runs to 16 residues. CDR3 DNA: TGTGCCAGCAGACAAACCGGGACTAGCGGGACGGGCGAGCAGTACTTC. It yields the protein CASRQTGTSGTGEQYF.

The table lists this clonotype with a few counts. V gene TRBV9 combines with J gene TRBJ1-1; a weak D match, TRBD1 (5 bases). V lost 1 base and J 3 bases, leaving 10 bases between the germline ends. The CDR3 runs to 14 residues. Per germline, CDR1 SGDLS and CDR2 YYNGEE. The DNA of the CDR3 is TGTGCCAGCAGCGTAATGGGAGGGGACACTGAAGCTTTCTTT. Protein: CASSVMGGDTEAFF.

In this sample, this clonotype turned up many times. CDR3 protein: CATSAPLSGRARKNIQYF. As DNA, the CDR3 is TGTGCCACCAGCGCCCCACTGAGCGGGAGGGCCAGGAAAAACATTCAGTACTTC. The rearrangement links TRBV15 to TRBJ2-4; TRBD2 matches 10 bases. CDR3 length: 18 residues. Germline lookup yields CDR1 LNHNV and CDR2 YYDKDF (reference sequence). V trimming: 5 bases; J trimming: 4 bases; junction bases outside the gene matches: 14.

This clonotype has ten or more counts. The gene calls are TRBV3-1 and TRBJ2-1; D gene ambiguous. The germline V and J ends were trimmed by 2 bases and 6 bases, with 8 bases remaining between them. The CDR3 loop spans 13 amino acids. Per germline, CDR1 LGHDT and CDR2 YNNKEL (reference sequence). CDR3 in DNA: TGTGCCAGCAGCCAAAGTAGCTCCAATGAGCAGTTCTTC. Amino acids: CASSQSSSNEQFF.

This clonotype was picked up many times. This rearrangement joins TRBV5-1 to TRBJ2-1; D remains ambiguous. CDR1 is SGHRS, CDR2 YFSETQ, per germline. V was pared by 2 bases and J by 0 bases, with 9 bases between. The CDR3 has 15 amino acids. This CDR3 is CASSLVQSSYNEQFF. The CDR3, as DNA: TGCGCCAGCAGCTTAGTACAGAGCTCCTACAATGAGCAGTTCTTC.

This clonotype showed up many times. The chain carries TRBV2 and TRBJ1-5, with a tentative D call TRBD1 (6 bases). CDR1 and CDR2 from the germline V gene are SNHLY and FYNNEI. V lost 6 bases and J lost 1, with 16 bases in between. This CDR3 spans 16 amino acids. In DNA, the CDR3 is TGTGCCAGCAGACGTACAACACAGGGAAGCAATCAGCCCCAGCATTTT. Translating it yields CASRRTTQGSNQPQHF.

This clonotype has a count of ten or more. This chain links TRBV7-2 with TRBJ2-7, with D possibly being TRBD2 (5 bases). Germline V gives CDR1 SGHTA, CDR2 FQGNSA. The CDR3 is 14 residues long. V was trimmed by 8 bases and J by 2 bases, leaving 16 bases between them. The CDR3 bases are TGTGCCAGCTCTCGGTCGTGGAGGCCCTACGAGCAGTACTTC. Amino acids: CASSRSWRPYEQYF.

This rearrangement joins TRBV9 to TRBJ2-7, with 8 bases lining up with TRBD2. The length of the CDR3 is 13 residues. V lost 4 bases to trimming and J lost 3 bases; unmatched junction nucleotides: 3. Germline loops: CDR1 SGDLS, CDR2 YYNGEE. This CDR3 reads CASSPGLVYEQYF. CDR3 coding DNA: TGTGCCAGCAGCCCGGGACTAGTCTACGAGCAGTACTTC.

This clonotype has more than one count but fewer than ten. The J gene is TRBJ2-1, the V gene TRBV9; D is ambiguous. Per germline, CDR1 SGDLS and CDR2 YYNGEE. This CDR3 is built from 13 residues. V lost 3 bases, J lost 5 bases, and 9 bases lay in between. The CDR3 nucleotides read TGTGCCAGCAGCGCTCGCTGGGACAATGAGCAGTTCTTC. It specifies CASSARWDNEQFF.

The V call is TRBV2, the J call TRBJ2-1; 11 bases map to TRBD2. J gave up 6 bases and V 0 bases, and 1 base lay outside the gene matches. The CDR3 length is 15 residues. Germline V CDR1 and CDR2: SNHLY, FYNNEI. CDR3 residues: CASSEASGRANEQFF. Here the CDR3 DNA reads TGTGCCAGCAGTGAAGCTAGCGGGAGGGCCAATGAGCAGTTCTTC.

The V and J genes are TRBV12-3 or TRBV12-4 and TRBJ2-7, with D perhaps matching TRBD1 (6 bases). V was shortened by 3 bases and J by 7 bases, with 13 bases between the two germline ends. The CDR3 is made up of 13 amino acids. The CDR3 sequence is CASSFTGSREQYF. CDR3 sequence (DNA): TGTGCCAGCAGTTTTACAGGGTCGAGGGAGCAGTACTTC.

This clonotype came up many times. This chain's CDR3 is CASSRSYRQPLYQPQHF. As DNA, the CDR3 is TGTGCCAGCAGTCGATCTTATAGACAGCCACTTTATCAGCCCCAGCATTTT. The chain couples TRBV12-3 or TRBV12-4 to TRBJ1-5; D is possibly TRBD1 (5 bases). Trimming took off 5 bases at V and 5 bases at J, with 22 bases between the two ends. The CDR3 covers 17 residues.

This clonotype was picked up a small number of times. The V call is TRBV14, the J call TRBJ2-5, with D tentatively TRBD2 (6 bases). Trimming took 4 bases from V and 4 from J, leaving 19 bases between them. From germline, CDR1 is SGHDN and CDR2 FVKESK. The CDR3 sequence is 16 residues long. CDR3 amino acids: CASSPGGPGLSETQYF. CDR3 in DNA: TGTGCCAGCAGCCCCGGGGGTCCGGGACTTTCAGAGACCCAGTACTTC.

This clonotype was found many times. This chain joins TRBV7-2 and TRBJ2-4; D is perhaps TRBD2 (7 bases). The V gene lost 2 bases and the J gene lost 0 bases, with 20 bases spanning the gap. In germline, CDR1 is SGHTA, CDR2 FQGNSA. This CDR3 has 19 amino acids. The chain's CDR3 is CASSLFGGALGIAKNIQYF. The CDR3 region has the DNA TGTGCCAGCAGCTTATTTGGGGGGGCGCTGGGCATAGCCAAAAACATTCAGTACTTC.

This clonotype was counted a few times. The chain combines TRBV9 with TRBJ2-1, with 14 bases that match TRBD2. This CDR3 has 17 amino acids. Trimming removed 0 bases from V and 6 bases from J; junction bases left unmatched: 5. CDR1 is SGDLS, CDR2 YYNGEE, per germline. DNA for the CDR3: TGTGCCAGCAGCGTAGGCTCCGGACTAGCGGGAGGCAATGAGCAGTTCTTC. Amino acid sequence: CASSVGSGLAGGNEQFF.

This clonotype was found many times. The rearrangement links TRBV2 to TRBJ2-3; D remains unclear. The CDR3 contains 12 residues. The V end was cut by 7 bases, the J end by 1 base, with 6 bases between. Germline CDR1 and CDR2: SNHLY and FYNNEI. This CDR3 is CASNLRTDTQYF. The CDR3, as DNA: TGTGCCAGCAATCTTCGCACAGATACGCAGTATTTT.